This T cell receptor (beta chain) was retrieved from a study of siplizumab effects on memory and regulatory T cells. Findings and limits, study-wide: It was never confirmed that proliferating Tregs from siplizumab cultures were suppressive.

Generated by immunoSEQ multiplex PCR, the TCRdb table keeps only in-frame clones and is missing some. The sample has 100,000 or so clones; roughly 91% are singletons. CDR3 length: 14 residues. Germline loops: CDR1 MDHEN, CDR2 SYDVKM. About this clone: Its antigen remains unidentified.

This chain links TRBV28 with TRBJ2-5, with D maybe TRBD1 (6 bases). With the DNA end fitting TRBJ2-7 better, the J assignment may be wrong. The sequence derives from a human donor in good health. Material: non-Treg CD4+ T cells sorted from blood. DNA of the CDR3: TGTGCCACCATGGACAGAACCGCTACCTACGAGCAGTACTTC. Its translation: CATMDRTATYEQYF.